The clone carrying this T cell receptor beta chain was seen just once. Assay: immunoSEQ multiplex PCR; the TCRdb copy retains only in-frame clones and omits some. The profile shows more than 50,000 clones, approximately 85% of them singletons. The sample belongs to a study of control samples from healthy donors and cancer patients. Trimming stripped 0 bases from V and 0 bases from J, with 9 bases between. CDR1 and CDR2 from the germline V gene are MNHEY and SVGAGI. This CDR3 has 16 amino acids. This chain links TRBV6-5 with TRBJ1-3; no clear D. This clonotype originated in a middle-aged man in good health. Sequenced input: blood. The CDR3 spells CASSYSVQSSGNTIYF. CDR3 nucleotides: TGTGCCAGCAGTTACTCGGTGCAGAGCTCTGGAAACACCATATATTTT.